The sequence of this TCR beta chain was determined in a study of naive and memory T cell subsets. The beta constant-region primer was an equimolar mix of two oligonucleotides covering TRBC1 and TRBC2. Ligated cDNA was amplified by four rounds of PCR with nested alpha and beta constant-region primers and SP2. One entry per CDR3 protein, called by TCRdb with MiXCR from the UMI-ligation and nested PCR reads. The sample lists some 82,000 distinct CDR3 sequences; approximately 9.2% were seen once. V gave up 7 bases and J gave up 3 bases, with 12 bases separating them. The CDR3 extends over 12 amino acids. Germline lookup yields CDR1 SQVTM and CDR2 ANQGSEA. In this sample, this clonotype turned up a few times.

The sequenced sample consisted of naive CD8+ T cells from blood. This TCR was recovered from a human donor in good health. J is TRBJ1-1 and V is TRBV29-1; D is possibly TRBD1 (6 bases). The CDR3 loop is CSATGLYTEAFF. The CDR3 nucleotides read TGCAGCGCTACAGGGTTATACACTGAAGCTTTCTTT.